These T cell receptor beta chains were read from a single sample in a study of CD39 and CD103 CD8 tumor-infiltrating T cells. The repertoire was sequenced with immunoSEQ multiplex PCR; TCRdb's copy has only in-frame clones and lacks some. The sample holds 950 to 1,500 clones, about four fifths seen once. The sequenced material came from CD39- CD103- CD8+ T cells sorted from the tumor. These receptors were obtained from a human donor with ovarian cancer. Each CDR3 is given without its conserved first and last residue.

CDR3 | J | V
ASSLEGSSRPYEQY | TRBJ2-7 | TRBV11-3
SKTSGNTDTQY | TRBJ2-3 | TRBV29-1
ASSLVSVSTEAF | TRBJ1-1 | TRBV7-9
ASSQLLWGPYEQY | TRBJ2-7 | TRBV4-3
ASSQISPGNTIY | TRBJ1-3 | TRBV5-8
ASSPPKGVNTEAF | TRBJ1-1 | TRBV9
AIKPGPGVDTIY | TRBJ1-3 | TRBV10-3
ASSWTNGEQF | TRBJ2-1 | TRBV7-3
ASSISRQMKETQY | TRBJ2-5 | TRBV28
ASSSPGSSYNEQF | TRBJ2-1 | TRBV7-9
ASRRRDRGPGGYT | TRBJ1-2 | TRBV28
ASSGTLGDNQPQH | TRBJ1-5 | TRBV9
ASTRLQGAKDEQF | TRBJ2-1 | TRBV16
ASSLEGTVFSEAF | TRBJ1-1 | TRBV5-1
ASSLTDRSTDTQY | TRBJ2-3 | TRBV7-6
AINRDGAYEQY | TRBJ2-7 | TRBV10-3
ASSLTPYYEQY | TRBJ2-7 | TRBV11-1
ASSQDTPTFYGYT | TRBJ1-2 | TRBV4-3
ASSSSSGGGYEQY | TRBJ2-7 | TRBV5-8
ASSLGGGYSNQPQH | TRBJ1-5 | TRBV5-6
ASRKTGGTNYGYT | TRBJ1-2 | TRBV5-6
ASSLDLGSTEAF | TRBJ1-1 | TRBV11-3
ASSGTVNTGELF | TRBJ2-2 | TRBV9
ASSFSGVSEAF | TRBJ1-1 | TRBV27
ASSEGGGGQPQH | TRBJ1-5 | TRBV6-1
ASSASGTAFSPLH | TRBJ1-6 | TRBV9
ASSFTLDRGNTEAF | TRBJ1-1 | TRBV2
ASSLKRAGILF | TRBJ1-4 | TRBV7-8
ASSLIAGEGGEQF | TRBJ2-1 | TRBV7-7
ASGGGAPTDTQY | TRBJ2-3 | TRBV6-6
ASSISPQNSYEQY | TRBJ2-7 | TRBV19
ASSYRVGRISGNTIY | TRBJ1-3 | TRBV11-3
ASSEVFSPSSYEQY | TRBJ2-7 | TRBV6-1
ASSQEGSGTSGRGETQY | TRBJ2-5 | TRBV4-1
ASSLEQNNEQF | TRBJ2-1 | TRBV7-9
ASSLNTPNYGYT | TRBJ1-2 | TRBV7-2
ASSVGVDSTDTQY | TRBJ2-3 | TRBV9
ASSQVHGTGELF | TRBJ2-2 | TRBV4-2
ASSLGVTSTDTQY | TRBJ2-3 | TRBV28
AWSPHEYLQSYGYT | TRBJ1-2 | TRBV30
ASSIQSVVQH | TRBJ1-5 | TRBV2
ASSLGGYSNQPQH | TRBJ1-5 | TRBV27
ASSQSLGIENSPLH | TRBJ1-6 | TRBV16
ASSKTSGRIDEQY | TRBJ2-7 | TRBV7-3
AWKATGNTIY | TRBJ1-3 | TRBV30
ATSTRDRGYRNEKLF | TRBJ1-4 | TRBV15
ASSEYSLTDTQY | TRBJ2-3 | TRBV25-1
AISEPGPDEAF | TRBJ1-1 | TRBV10-3
ASSLPHGELF | TRBJ2-2 | TRBV7-3
ASSTQRGNTGELF | TRBJ2-2 | TRBV7-9
ASSPRRGGPLQETQY | TRBJ2-5 | TRBV9
ASSFRRLARGETQY | TRBJ2-5 | TRBV28